This T cell receptor (beta chain) was recorded in a study of Tregs in tolerant kidney transplant recipients. General study findings and limits: Biological reproducibility was not directly addressed, but technical replication error appeared minimal.

Turning to this clone: Its target is not known. The DNA ends 3 residues before the CDR3 does, and the rest of the CDR3 is filled in from the germline J gene.

Related graft donors supplied nonmyeloablative bone marrow transplants, and mixed chimerism was transient. CDR1 and CDR2 (germline): MNHEY, SVGEGT. V lost 5 bases and J lost 1; bases outside the gene matches: 4. This CDR3 has 16 residues. Only in-frame clones appear in the TCRdb table, and some are missing; sequencing was by immunoSEQ multiplex PCR. The sample holds roughly 23,000 clones. The TCR was taken from a human patient who received a combined kidney and bone marrow transplant. Some T cells may be graft donor cells. The sequenced sample was CD4+ T cells from blood (PBMCs), obtained 6 months after the transplant. The gene calls are TRBV6-2 or TRBV6-3 and TRBJ1-5; 11 positions agree with TRBD1. The CDR3 bases that were read are TGTGCCAGCAGTCCAAGGACAGGGGGCAGCAATCAGCCC. This gives the protein CASSPRTGGSNQP. The whole CDR3 sequence reads CASSPRTGGSNQPQHF.